This entry lists 26 T cell receptor beta chains sequenced from one sample in a study of blood T cell repertoires in COVID-19. TCRdb keeps only in-frame clones here, not all; method: immunoSEQ multiplex PCR. The table shows 100,000 to 150,000 clones, with 70% to 80% occurring only once. The sequenced sample consisted of peripheral blood. These receptors originate from a man aged 40-49 years with active or convalescent COVID-19.

The CDR3 region is CASSLSAGRTDTQYF. As DNA, the CDR3 is TGCGCCAGCAGCCTTAGCGCAGGTAGGACAGATACGCAGTATTTT. This chain uses TRBV5-1 with TRBJ2-3, with D perhaps TRBD2 (5 bases). Trimming took off 4 bases at V and 3 bases at J, with 15 bases between the two ends. In germline, CDR1 is SGHRS, CDR2 YFSETQ. This CDR3 contains 15 residues.

J is TRBJ2-7 and V is TRBV7-9; 8 bases agree with TRBD2. The CDR3 runs 13 residues. The germline V gene encodes CDR1 SEHNR and CDR2 FQNEAQ (reference sequence). Trimming cost V 8 bases and J 5 bases; bases outside gene matches: 8. CDR3 sequence: CASQLAARDEQYF. CDR3 nucleotide sequence: TGTGCCAGCCAACTAGCGGCTAGAGACGAGCAGTACTTC.

This clone was observed a single time. The genes are TRBV20-1 and TRBJ1-2; no firm D call. The length of the CDR3 is 11 residues. Germline CDR1 DFQATT, CDR2 SNEGSKA (reference sequence). Trimming stripped 6 bases from V and 8 bases from J, with 13 bases between. The CDR3 nucleotides are TGCAGTGCCCAAAGACCGGAGGGCTACACCTTC. Its protein is CSAQRPEGYTF.

The chain combines TRBV11-2 with TRBJ2-5, with 9 bases identical to TRBD2. The CDR3 sequence is 15 residues long. With 3 bases clipped from V and 2 bases from J, the junction kept 4 bases outside the gene matches. Germline V CDR1 and CDR2: SGHAT, FQNNGV. The CDR3: CASSLTSGIQETQYF. The CDR3 DNA is TGTGCCAGCAGCTTGACTAGCGGTATTCAAGAGACCCAGTACTTC.

J is TRBJ1-2 and V is TRBV5-4; D is ambiguous. The CDR3 consists of 13 residues. The germline V gene has CDR1 SGHNT and CDR2 YYREEE (reference sequence). Deletions cut 5 bases from V and 6 bases from J, with 14 bases between. Here the CDR3 DNA reads TGTGCCAGCAGATACTTCGGAGCCCATGGCTACACCTTC. This encodes CASRYFGAHGYTF.

V is TRBV19 and J is TRBJ1-2; no clear D gene. Germline CDR1 LNHDA, CDR2 SQIVND (reference sequence). The V gene lost 6 bases and the J gene lost 4 bases, with 12 bases spanning the gap. This CDR3 has 13 residues. The CDR3 DNA sequence: TGTGCCAGTAGCCCACAGAGTATCTATGGCTACACCTTC. Protein product: CASSPQSIYGYTF.

This rearrangement joins TRBV6-2 or TRBV6-3 to TRBJ1-2; the match to TRBD1 covers 8 bases. The trim removed 4 bases at V and 8 bases at J, leaving 9 bases unmatched. The CDR3 runs 14 residues. The germline V gene has CDR1 MNHEY and CDR2 SVGEGT. The CDR3 is CASSSWTGPSGYTF. In nucleotides, the CDR3 is TGTGCCAGCAGTTCGTGGACAGGGCCCAGCGGCTACACCTTC.

The chain joins TRBV10-3 to TRBJ2-2; TRBD1 matches at 9 bases. The CDR3 spans 17 residues. CDR1 and CDR2 from the germline V gene are ENHRY and SYGVKD. V lost 3 bases to trimming and J lost 2 bases; unmatched junction nucleotides: 7. The CDR3 spells CAISEQGAYSNTGELFF. The CDR3 DNA sequence: TGTGCCATCAGTGAACAGGGGGCTTATTCTAACACCGGGGAGCTGTTTTTT.

The rearrangement joins TRBV19 to TRBJ1-6; TRBD1 might be the D (5 bases). The germline CDR1 and CDR2 sequences are LNHDA and SQIVND (reference sequence). The V gene lost 6 bases and the J gene lost 7 bases, with 13 bases spanning the gap. The CDR3 spans 14 residues. CDR3 residues: CASRGLGGNSPLHF. The CDR3 DNA is TGTGCCAGTAGGGGCCTCGGGGGGAATTCACCCCTCCACTTT.

The rearrangement joins TRBV19 to TRBJ2-1; D might be TRBD2 (7 bases). V was clipped by 5 bases and J by 6 bases, with 17 bases between them. The germline V gene encodes CDR1 LNHDA and CDR2 SQIVND (reference sequence). CDR3 length: 15 residues. This CDR3 reads CASSFAVGGPNEQFF. CDR3 DNA sequence: TGTGCCAGTAGTTTCGCGGTGGGGGGGCCCAATGAGCAGTTCTTC.

This clone was seen a handful of times. The rearrangement links TRBV4-3 to TRBJ2-2; 9 positions agree with TRBD2. V lost 0 bases to trimming and J lost 6 bases; unmatched junction nucleotides: 8. Germline V gene lookup returns CDR1 LGHNA and CDR2 YSLEER. This CDR3 is built from 17 residues. The CDR3 region is CASSQEWASGAPGELFF. As DNA, the CDR3 is TGCGCCAGCAGCCAAGAATGGGCTAGCGGGGCTCCCGGGGAGCTGTTTTTT.

V usage is TRBV19 and J usage is TRBJ2-1; D is uncertain. The CDR3 totals 13 residues. Germline loops: CDR1 LNHDA, CDR2 SQIVND (reference sequence). V shed 6 bases and J shed 4 bases, with 10 bases lying between them. The CDR3 loop is CASSTAGYNEQFF. CDR3 nucleotide sequence: TGTGCCAGTAGCACCGCCGGGTACAATGAGCAGTTCTTC.

This clone was recorded a few times. The chain combines TRBV29-1 with TRBJ1-1, with TRBD1 identical over 8 bases. The V segment lost 5 bases and the J segment 1 base; nucleotides outside the gene matches: 6. Germline assignment: CDR1 SQVTM and CDR2 ANQGSEA. There are 14 residues in the CDR3. Here the CDR3 reads CSVLRDRTNTEAFF. Written as DNA, the CDR3 is TGCAGCGTTCTCCGGGACAGGACGAACACTGAAGCTTTCTTT. Combining the CDR3 with reference TRBV29-1 and TRBJ1-1 gives the whole variable domain SAVISQKPSRDICQRGTSLTIQCQVDSQVTMMFWYRQQPGQSLTLIATANQGSEATYESGFVIDKFPISRPNLTFSTLTVSNMSPEDSSIYLCSVLRDRTNTEAFFGQGTRLTVV.

The CDR3 sequence is CASSMVGQGTDQPQHF. CDR3 DNA: TGTGCCAGTAGTATGGTAGGACAGGGGACGGATCAGCCCCAGCATTTT. This chain connects TRBV19 to TRBJ1-5, with 9 bases fitting TRBD1. Germline assignment: CDR1 LNHDA and CDR2 SQIVND (reference sequence). J was trimmed by 5 bases and V by 3 bases; bases with no gene match: 8. The CDR3 length is 16 residues.

V usage is TRBV7-2 and J usage is TRBJ2-7; 8 bases are shared with TRBD2. The CDR3 consists of 14 residues. J lost 5 bases, V lost 5 bases, and 8 bases had no gene match. Germline V gene data show CDR1 as SGHTA and CDR2 as FQGNSA. The CDR3 coding sequence is TGTGCCAGCAGCACCCTTAGCGGGAACCACGAGCAGTACTTC. Its translation: CASSTLSGNHEQYF.

The chain joins TRBV19 to TRBJ2-5, with 7 bases identical to TRBD2. Trimming at V came to 4 bases and at J to 4 bases, leaving 6 bases not matched to a gene. The CDR3 contains 14 residues. The germline V gene encodes CDR1 LNHDA and CDR2 SQIVND (reference sequence). CDR3 DNA sequence: TGTGCCAGTAGTACCCAGGGCGGGGGAGAGACCCAGTACTTC. It codes for CASSTQGGGETQYF.

The chain couples TRBV19 to TRBJ2-1; 15 positions agree with TRBD2. This CDR3 contains 16 residues. Germline V CDR1 and CDR2: LNHDA, SQIVND (reference sequence). V dropped 5 bases and J dropped 8; count of bases not matched to a gene: 7. CDR3 coding DNA: TGTGCCAGTAGTGTGGGACTAGCGGGGGGTTCCGATGAGCAGTTCTTC. Its protein product is CASSVGLAGGSDEQFF.

Points on this clone: Other DNA sequences in this specimen translate into the identical CDR3. The chain combines TRBV10-1 with TRBJ1-1; 8 positions match TRBD1. CDR1 WNHNN and CDR2 SYGVQD come from the germline V gene (reference sequence). The length of the CDR3 is 14 residues. After removal of 3 bases from V and 5 bases from J, the junction contained 5 bases not matched to a gene. CDR3 sequence (DNA): TGCGCCAGCAGTGAATACAGGGGGACGACTGAAGCTTTCTTT. It specifies CASSEYRGTTEAFF.

The V and J genes are TRBV9 and TRBJ2-2, with D maybe TRBD1 (6 bases). The CDR3 is 14 residues long. V was pared by 5 bases and J by 4 bases, with 12 bases between. CDR1 and CDR2 (germline): SGDLS, YYNGEE. The CDR3 is CASSRTGITGELFF. CDR3 nucleotides: TGTGCCAGCAGTCGTACAGGGATCACCGGGGAGCTGTTTTTT.

This clone was observed a few times. The genes are TRBV7-6 and TRBJ1-3; TRBD1 agrees at 8 bases. The germline CDR1 and CDR2 sequences are SGHVS and FNYEAQ. The V segment lost 1 base and the J segment 3 bases; nucleotides outside the gene matches: 2. This CDR3 comprises 15 residues. CDR3 nucleotides: TGTGCCAGCAGCTTAGAGGACAGGGATGGAAACACCATATATTTT. It translates to CASSLEDRDGNTIYF.

This clone came up once. V and J are TRBV4-2 and TRBJ2-3; the D is unclear. This CDR3 comprises 15 residues. The V gene lost 1 base and the J gene lost 0 bases, with 8 bases spanning the gap. Germline loops: CDR1 LGHNA, CDR2 YNFKEQ. CDR3 nucleotides: TGTGCCAGCAGCCAAGGATATACTAGCACAGATACGCAGTATTTT. Protein product: CASSQGYTSTDTQYF.

The V and J genes are TRBV28 and TRBJ1-1; perhaps TRBD1 as D (6 bases). Germline assignment: CDR1 MDHEN and CDR2 SYDVKM. V lost 5 bases to trimming and J lost 4 bases, with 14 bases between them. The CDR3 runs to 14 residues. As DNA, the CDR3 is TGTGCCAGCAGTCCCGGGGGGGGCCGCACTGAAGCTTTCTTT. Amino acids: CASSPGGGRTEAFF.

A single count supports this clone. This rearrangement joins TRBV6-5 to TRBJ1-6; D not resolved. The ends were cut back, 7 bases at V and 5 bases at J, with 9 bases in the middle. Germline V CDR1 and CDR2: MNHEY, SVGAGI. This CDR3 is built from 13 residues. CDR3 residues: CASNPQDNSPLHF. Here the CDR3 DNA reads TGTGCCAGCAATCCTCAGGATAATTCACCCCTCCACTTT.

This chain joins TRBV5-1 and TRBJ2-3; unclear D gene. CDR1 is SGHRS, CDR2 YFSETQ, per germline. The CDR3 spans 18 residues. V lost 0 bases, J lost 2 bases, and 19 bases lay in between. This CDR3 reads CASSLAGVRLTHTDTQYF. The CDR3 coding sequence is TGCGCCAGCAGCTTGGCCGGAGTGCGACTCACCCACACAGATACGCAGTATTTT.

The CDR3 nucleotides are TGTGCCAGCAGCCAGGGGGGCTGGACTGAAGCTTTCTTT. Its protein is CASSQGGWTEAFF. The chain has TRBV6-5 and TRBJ1-1; 7 bases line up with TRBD1. CDR3 length: 13 residues. The V gene end was trimmed by 6 bases and the J gene end by 5 bases; junction bases not matched to a gene: 6. Germline lookup yields CDR1 MNHEY and CDR2 SVGAGI.

V is TRBV7-9 and J is TRBJ1-2; 8 positions match TRBD1. Trimming took 5 bases from V and 2 from J; bases not matched to a gene: 1. Germline CDR1 SEHNR, CDR2 FQNEAQ (reference sequence). The CDR3 has 13 amino acids. The chain's CDR3 is CASSRTGNYGYTF. The CDR3 nucleotides read TGTGCCAGCAGCCGGACAGGGAACTATGGCTACACCTTC.